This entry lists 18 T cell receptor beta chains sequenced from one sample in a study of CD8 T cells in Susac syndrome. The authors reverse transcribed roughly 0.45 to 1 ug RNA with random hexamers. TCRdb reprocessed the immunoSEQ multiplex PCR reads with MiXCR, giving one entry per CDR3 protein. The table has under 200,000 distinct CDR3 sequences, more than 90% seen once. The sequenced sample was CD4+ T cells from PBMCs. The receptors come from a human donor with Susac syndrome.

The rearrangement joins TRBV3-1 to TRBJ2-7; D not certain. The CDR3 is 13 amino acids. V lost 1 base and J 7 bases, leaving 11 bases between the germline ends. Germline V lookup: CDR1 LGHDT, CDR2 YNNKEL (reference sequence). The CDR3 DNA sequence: TGTGCCAGCAGCCAAGGATCTAGTCGGGAGCAGTACTTC. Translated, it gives CASSQGSSREQYF.

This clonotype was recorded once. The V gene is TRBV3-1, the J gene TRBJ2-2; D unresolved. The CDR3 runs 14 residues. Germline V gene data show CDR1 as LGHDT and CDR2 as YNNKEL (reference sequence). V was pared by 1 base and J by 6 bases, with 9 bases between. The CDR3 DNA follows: TGTGCCAGCAGCCAAGGGGCGGTCCCCGGGGAGCTGTTTTTT. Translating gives CASSQGAVPGELFF. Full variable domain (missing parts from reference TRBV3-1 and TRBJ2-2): DTAVSQTPKYLVTQMGNDKSIKCEQNLGHDTMYWYKQDSKKFLKIMFSYNNKELIINETVPNRFSPKSPDKAHLNLHINSLELGDSAVYFCASSQGAVPGELFFGEGSRLTVL.

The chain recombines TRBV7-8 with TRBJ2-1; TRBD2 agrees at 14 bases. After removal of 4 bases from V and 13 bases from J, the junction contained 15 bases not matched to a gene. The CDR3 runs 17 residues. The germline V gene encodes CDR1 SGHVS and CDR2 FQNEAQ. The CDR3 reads CASSSGLAGGGRDPQFF. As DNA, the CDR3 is TGTGCCAGCAGCTCAGGACTAGCGGGGGGTGGAAGGGATCCACAGTTCTTC.

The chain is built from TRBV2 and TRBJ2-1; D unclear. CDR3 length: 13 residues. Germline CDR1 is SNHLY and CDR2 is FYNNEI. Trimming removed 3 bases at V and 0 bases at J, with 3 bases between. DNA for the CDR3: TGTGCCAGCAGTGACAACTCCTACAATGAGCAGTTCTTC. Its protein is CASSDNSYNEQFF. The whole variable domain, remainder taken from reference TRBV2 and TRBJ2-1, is EPEVTQTPSHQVTQMGQEVILRCVPISNHLYFYWYRQILGQKVEFLVSFYNNEISEKSEIFDDQFSVERPDGSNFTLKIRSTKLEDSAMYFCASSDNSYNEQFFGPGTRLTVL.

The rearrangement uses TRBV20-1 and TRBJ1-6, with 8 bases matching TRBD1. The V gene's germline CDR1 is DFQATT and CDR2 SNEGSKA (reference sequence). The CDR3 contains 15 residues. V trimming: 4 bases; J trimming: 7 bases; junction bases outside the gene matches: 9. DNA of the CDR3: TGCAGTGCTAAAGAACAGGACAGGGTAAATTCACCCCTCCACTTT. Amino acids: CSAKEQDRVNSPLHF.

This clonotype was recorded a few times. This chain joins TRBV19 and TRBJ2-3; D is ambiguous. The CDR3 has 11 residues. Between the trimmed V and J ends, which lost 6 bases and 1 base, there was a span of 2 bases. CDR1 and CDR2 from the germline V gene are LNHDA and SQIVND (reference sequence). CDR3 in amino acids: CASRGTDTQYF. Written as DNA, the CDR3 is TGTGCCAGTAGGGGCACAGATACGCAGTATTTT.

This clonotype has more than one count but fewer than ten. CDR3: CSVRTGDNEQFF. For the CDR3, the DNA is TGCAGCGTTCGGACAGGGGACAATGAGCAGTTCTTC. The chain recombines TRBV29-1 with TRBJ2-1, with TRBD1 matching over 9 bases. The CDR3 runs to 12 residues. J was trimmed by 5 bases and V by 5 bases; bases with no gene match: 1. CDR1 SQVTM and CDR2 ANQGSEA come from the germline V gene.

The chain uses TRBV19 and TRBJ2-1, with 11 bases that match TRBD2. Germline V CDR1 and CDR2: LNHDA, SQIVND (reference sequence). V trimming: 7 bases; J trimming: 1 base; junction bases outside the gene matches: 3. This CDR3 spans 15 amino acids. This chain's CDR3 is CASIRTSGSYNEQFF. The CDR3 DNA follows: TGTGCCAGTATCCGGACTAGCGGGTCCTACAATGAGCAGTTCTTC. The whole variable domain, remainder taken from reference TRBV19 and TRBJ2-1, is DGGITQSPKYLFRKEGQNVTLSCEQNLNHDAMYWYRQDPGQGLRLIYYSQIVNDFQKGDIAEGYSVSREKKESFPLTVTSAQKNPTAFYLCASIRTSGSYNEQFFGPGTRLTVL.

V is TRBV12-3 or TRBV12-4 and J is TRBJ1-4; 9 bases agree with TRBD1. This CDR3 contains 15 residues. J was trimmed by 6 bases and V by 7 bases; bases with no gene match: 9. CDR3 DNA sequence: TGTGCCAGCACCAAATACAGGGGGCGGGATGAAAAACTGTTTTTT. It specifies CASTKYRGRDEKLFF.

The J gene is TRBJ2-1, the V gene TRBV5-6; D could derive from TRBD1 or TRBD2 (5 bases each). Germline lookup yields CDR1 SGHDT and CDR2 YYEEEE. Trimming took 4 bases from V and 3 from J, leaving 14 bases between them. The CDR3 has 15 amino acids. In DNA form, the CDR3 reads TGTGCCAGCAGCGGTTCCGGGGCATACTACAATGAGCAGTTCTTC. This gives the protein CASSGSGAYYNEQFF.

CDR3 sequence: CASSYGQGGETQYF. The DNA of the CDR3 is TGTGCCAGCAGCTACGGACAGGGTGGAGAGACCCAGTACTTC. This chain joins TRBV5-4 and TRBJ2-5; 8 positions agree with TRBD1. Germline V gene lookup returns CDR1 SGHNT and CDR2 YYREEE (reference sequence). J was trimmed by 4 bases and V by 3 bases; bases with no gene match: 5. The CDR3 has 14 residues.

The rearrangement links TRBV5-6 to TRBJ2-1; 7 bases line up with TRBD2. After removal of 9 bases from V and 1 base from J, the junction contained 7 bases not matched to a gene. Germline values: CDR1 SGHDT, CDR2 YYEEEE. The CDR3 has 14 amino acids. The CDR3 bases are TGTGCCACCGGTCGGCGGGGGTCCTACAATGAGCAGTTCTTC. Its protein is CATGRRGSYNEQFF.

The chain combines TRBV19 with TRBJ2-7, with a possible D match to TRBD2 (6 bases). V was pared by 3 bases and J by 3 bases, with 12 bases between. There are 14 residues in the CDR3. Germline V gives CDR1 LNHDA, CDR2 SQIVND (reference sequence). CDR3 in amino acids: CASSMGGDFYEQYF. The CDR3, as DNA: TGTGCCAGTAGTATGGGCGGGGACTTCTACGAGCAGTACTTC.

The DNA for the CDR3 is TGTGCCAGCAGTTTGCCCCGGACAGGGAACACCGGGGAGCTGTTTTTT. This sequence encodes CASSLPRTGNTGELFF. This chain connects TRBV28 to TRBJ2-2; 7 bases line up with TRBD1. The length of the CDR3 is 16 residues. V lost 3 bases, J lost 1 base, and 5 bases stayed unmatched. Germline V gene lookup returns CDR1 MDHEN and CDR2 SYDVKM.

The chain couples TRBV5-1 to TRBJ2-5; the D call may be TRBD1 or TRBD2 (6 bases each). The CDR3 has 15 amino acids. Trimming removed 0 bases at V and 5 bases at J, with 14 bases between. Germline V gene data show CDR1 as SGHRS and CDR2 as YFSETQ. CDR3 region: CASSLEGGRAETQYF. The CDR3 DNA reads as TGCGCCAGCAGCTTGGAGGGGGGCAGGGCCGAGACCCAGTACTTC.

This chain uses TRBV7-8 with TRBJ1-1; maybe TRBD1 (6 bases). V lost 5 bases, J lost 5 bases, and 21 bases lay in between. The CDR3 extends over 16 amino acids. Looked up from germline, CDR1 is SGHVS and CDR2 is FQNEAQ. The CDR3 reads CASSKNGQGTYTEAFF. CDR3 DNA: TGTGCCAGCAGCAAAAATGGGCAGGGGACTTATACTGAAGCTTTCTTT.

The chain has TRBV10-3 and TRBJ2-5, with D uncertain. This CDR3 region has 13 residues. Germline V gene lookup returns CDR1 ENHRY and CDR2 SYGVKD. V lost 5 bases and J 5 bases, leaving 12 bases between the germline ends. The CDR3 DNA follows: TGTGCCATCAGTAACAGACTCCAGGAGACCCAGTACTTC. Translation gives CAISNRLQETQYF.

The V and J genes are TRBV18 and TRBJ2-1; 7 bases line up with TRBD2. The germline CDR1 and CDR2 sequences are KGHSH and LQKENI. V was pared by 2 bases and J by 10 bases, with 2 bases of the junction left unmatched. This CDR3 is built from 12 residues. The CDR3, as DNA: TGTGCCAGCTCACCAGGGGGGGTCGAGCAGTTCTTC. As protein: CASSPGGVEQFF.